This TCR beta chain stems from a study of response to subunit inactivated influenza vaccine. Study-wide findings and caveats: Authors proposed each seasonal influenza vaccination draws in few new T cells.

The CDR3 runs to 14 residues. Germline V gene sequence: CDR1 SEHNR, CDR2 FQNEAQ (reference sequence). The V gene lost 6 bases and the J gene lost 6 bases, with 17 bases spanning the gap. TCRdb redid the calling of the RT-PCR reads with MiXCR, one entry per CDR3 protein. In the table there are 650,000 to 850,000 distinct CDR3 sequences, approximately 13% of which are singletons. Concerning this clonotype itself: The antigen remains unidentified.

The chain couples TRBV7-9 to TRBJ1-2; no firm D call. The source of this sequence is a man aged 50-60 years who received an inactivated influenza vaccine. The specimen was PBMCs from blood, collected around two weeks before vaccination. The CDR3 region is CASSSTGIKDGYTF. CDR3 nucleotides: TGTGCCAGCAGTTCGACCGGAATTAAGGATGGCTACACCTTC.